These T cell receptor beta chains were read from a single sample in a study of shared clonotypes between healthy human individuals. Profiling relied on immunoSEQ multiplex PCR, and the TCRdb table lists in-frame clones only, not all of them. The table shows millions of clones, with approximately 94% occurring only once. The sample taken for sequencing was naive CD8+ T cells from PBMCs. Source of these receptors: a man between 18 and 29 years old in good health. Some clones in this sample may be carry-over from other donors' samples. Both conserved end residues are part of each CDR3. D genes are given only for firm matches. The size of a clone is reported for some rows only, either as once, few or many, or as a class for expanded clones.

>TRBV5-1|TRBD2|TRBJ2-1|once
CASSFPYTGTTYNEQFF
TGCGCCAGCAGCTTCCCTTATACCGGGACTACCTACAATGAGCAGTTCTTC
>TRBV19|-|TRBJ1-5|-
CASSIAGGRDQPQHF
TGTGCCAGTAGTATAGCGGGAGGGAGAGATCAGCCCCAGCATTTT
>TRBV29-1|-|TRBJ2-1|-
CSVDQLGGRGQFF
TGCAGCGTTGATCAACTAGGAGGCCGAGGGCAGTTCTTC
>TRBV7-2|TRBD2|TRBJ2-7|-
CASSSSGGSSYEQYF
TGTGCCAGCAGCTCGAGCGGGGGGAGCTCCTACGAGCAGTACTTC
>TRBV6-1|-|TRBJ2-7|-
CASSRLRRDFSDGYF
TGTGCCAGCAGCCGTCTACGCCGGGACTTCTCCGATGGGTACTTC
>TRBV14|TRBD2|TRBJ2-7|-
CASSPRTSGRIYEQYF
TGTGCCAGCAGCCCCCGGACTAGCGGGAGGATTTACGAGCAGTACTTC
>TRBV7-9|-|TRBJ2-5|-
CASSLTGLIETQYF
TGTGCCAGCAGCTTGACGGGGCTGATCGAGACCCAGTACTTC
>TRBV27|TRBD1|TRBJ1-2|-
CASSIKGADYGYTF
TGTGCCAGCAGTATTAAGGGGGCTGACTATGGCTACACCTTC
>TRBV7-9|TRBD1|TRBJ2-1|-
CASSLASRAGGAGEEQFF
TGTGCCAGCAGCTTAGCGTCCCGGGCAGGGGGCGCGGGTGAGGAGCAGTTCTTC
>TRBV5-1|-|TRBJ1-1|-
CASSRGQPLNTEAFF
TGCGCCAGCAGCCGTGGACAGCCTCTGAACACTGAAGCTTTCTTT
>TRBV7-2|TRBD1|TRBJ2-7|-
CASSLQGARYEQYF
TGTGCCAGCAGCTTACAGGGGGCCAGATACGAGCAGTACTTC
>TRBV27|-|TRBJ2-7|-
CASTGYEQYF
TGTGCCAGCACCGGCTACGAGCAGTACTTC
>TRBV5-1|-|TRBJ2-7|-
CASPKGYF
TGCGCCAGCCCCAAGGGCTACTTC
>TRBV7-9|-|TRBJ1-2|-
CASSPDRSGTSAHGYTF
TGTGCCAGCAGCCCAGACAGGTCAGGTACGAGCGCTCATGGCTACACCTTC
>TRBV9|-|TRBJ2-7|-
CASSGRAYEQYF
TGTGCCAGCAGCGGCAGGGCCTACGAGCAGTACTTC
>TRBV30|-|TRBJ1-2|-
CAWSVGQEGYTF
TGTGCCTGGAGTGTGGGGCAGGAAGGCTACACCTTC
>TRBV9|-|TRBJ2-3|-
CASSVAGLSTDTQYF
TGTGCCAGCAGCGTAGCCGGACTCAGCACAGATACGCAGTATTTT
>TRBV27|-|TRBJ2-1|-
CASSSGGASYNEQFF
TGTGCCAGCAGTTCTGGGGGAGCATCCTACAATGAGCAGTTCTTC
>TRBV5-3|-|TRBJ1-2|-
CARSSTSEALICYGYTF
TGTGCCAGAAGCTCGACCAGTGAGGCCTTAATCTGCTATGGCTACACCTTC
>TRBV30|-|TRBJ1-2|-
CAWSKRVGYTF
TGTGCCTGGAGTAAAAGGGTCGGCTACACCTTC
>TRBV29-1|-|TRBJ2-1|-
CSVDGQYNEQFF
TGCAGCGTTGACGGGCAGTACAATGAGCAGTTCTTC
>TRBV29-1|-|TRBJ2-1|-
CSAERNEQFF
TGCAGCGCGGAGAGGAATGAGCAGTTCTTC
>TRBV4-1|-|TRBJ2-5|once
CASSQESRTVEETQYF
TGCGCCAGCAGCCAAGAGTCGAGGACCGTCGAAGAGACCCAGTACTTC
>TRBV11-2|TRBD2|TRBJ2-1|once
CASSFGSGRNEQFF
TGTGCCAGCAGCTTTGGGAGCGGGAGGAATGAGCAGTTCTTC
>TRBV15|TRBD2|TRBJ2-7|-
CATSPGLAGYEQYF
TGTGCCACCAGCCCGGGACTAGCGGGATACGAGCAGTACTTC
>TRBV9|-|TRBJ2-5|-
CASSVVASVGETQYF
TGTGCCAGCAGCGTAGTAGCTAGCGTGGGGGAGACCCAGTACTTC
>TRBV7-6|-|TRBJ2-1|-
CASSFHPGGGNEQFF
TGTGCCAGCAGCTTCCACCCGGGCGGAGGGAATGAGCAGTTCTTC
>TRBV5-4|-|TRBJ2-1|-
CASTGQSASEQFF
TGTGCCAGCACCGGCCAAAGCGCAAGTGAGCAGTTCTTC
>TRBV7-3|-|TRBJ1-2|-
CASSLKAGGAPYGYTF
TGTGCCAGCAGCTTAAAGGCAGGAGGGGCCCCATATGGCTACACCTTC
>TRBV7-2|-|TRBJ1-2|-
CASSLESQGLYGYTF
TGTGCCAGCAGCTTAGAGAGTCAGGGGCTCTATGGCTACACCTTC
>TRBV7-8|TRBD2|TRBJ2-7|few
CASSLLGEGLGRYEQYF
TGTGCCAGCAGCCTACTCGGGGAGGGCCTTGGAAGATACGAGCAGTACTTC
>TRBV4-1|TRBD1|TRBJ1-3|-
CASSQGGTVTGNTIYF
TGCGCCAGCAGCCAAGGTGGGACAGTTACAGGAAACACCATATATTTT
>TRBV28|-|TRBJ1-3|-
CASSPLGQSYSGNTIYF
TGTGCCAGCAGCCCCCTAGGACAGTCCTACTCTGGAAACACCATATATTTT
>TRBV27|TRBD2|TRBJ2-3|-
CASSPAGVWDTQYF
TGTGCCAGCAGTCCAGCGGGAGTGTGGGATACGCAGTATTTT
>TRBV19|-|TRBJ2-3|-
CASSIDLTGILSTDTQYF
TGTGCCAGTAGTATAGATCTCACCGGGATCTTAAGCACAGATACGCAGTATTTT
>TRBV28|TRBD1|TRBJ1-1|-
CASSLWDRGNLMNTEAFF
TGTGCCAGCAGTTTATGGGACAGGGGCAACCTTATGAACACTGAAGCTTTCTTT
>TRBV7-2|-|TRBJ2-5|-
CASSLPGGLETQYF
TGTGCCAGCAGCTTACCGGGCGGGTTGGAGACCCAGTACTTC
>TRBV4-3|TRBD1|TRBJ2-3|-
CASSPRDRRVTDTQYF
TGCGCCAGCAGCCCCCGGGACAGGAGGGTCACAGATACGCAGTATTTT
>TRBV13|-|TRBJ2-5|-
CATTTNLQETQYF
TGTGCCACCACGACTAATCTCCAAGAGACCCAGTACTTC
>TRBV9|TRBD2|TRBJ2-1|-
CASSARSGLAGKSYNEQFF
TGTGCCAGCAGCGCGCGTTCGGGACTAGCGGGGAAGTCCTACAATGAGCAGTTCTTC
>TRBV29-1|-|TRBJ2-2|-
CSVHRETGELFF
TGCAGCGTCCACAGGGAGACCGGGGAGCTGTTTTTT
>TRBV2|-|TRBJ1-5|-
CASSDVIFRYSNQPQHF
TGTGCCAGCAGTGATGTAATTTTCAGATATAGCAATCAGCCCCAGCATTTT
>TRBV11-1|-|TRBJ1-1|-
CASSPTGGGYTEAFF
TGTGCCAGCAGCCCGACGGGGGGTGGGTACACTGAAGCTTTCTTT
>TRBV29-1|-|TRBJ2-1|-
CSVEDRIATYNEQFF
TGCAGCGTTGAAGATAGGATTGCTACCTACAATGAGCAGTTCTTC
>TRBV9|-|TRBJ2-4|-
CASSRGLARDLNIQYF
TGTGCCAGCAGCAGAGGGCTCGCCAGGGACCTGAACATTCAGTACTTC
>TRBV4-1|-|TRBJ1-2|-
CASSQDARGRGYTF
TGCGCCAGCAGCCAAGATGCGAGGGGACGAGGCTACACCTTC
>TRBV28|-|TRBJ2-7|-
CASSLDGRTGSGHEQYF
TGTGCCAGCAGCCTTGACGGGAGAACGGGGAGCGGCCACGAGCAGTACTTC
>TRBV20-1|-|TRBJ2-7|-
CSAPRSYEQYF
TGCAGTGCCCCAAGATCCTACGAGCAGTACTTC
>TRBV7-9|-|TRBJ1-2|once
CASSLVPRVPYLYGYTF
TGTGCCAGCAGCTTAGTCCCGAGGGTCCCTTACCTCTATGGCTACACCTTC
>TRBV29-1|-|TRBJ2-1|-
CSVAGDEQFF
TGCAGCGTTGCAGGGGATGAGCAGTTCTTC
>TRBV6-1|-|TRBJ1-1|few
CASSEGFTEAFF
TGTGCCAGCAGTGAAGGGTTCACTGAAGCTTTCTTT